This TCR beta chain was retrieved from a study of T cells after yellow fever vaccination. On the study more broadly: Preparation used SMART-Seq v4 Ultra Low Input for the low-cell-number fractions.

A 5'RACE template-switching step, the method used to make TCR cDNA, added a universal primer site and UMIs. TCRdb itself ran the 5' RACE reads through MiXCR, one entry per CDR3 protein. Among 60,000 to 85,000 distinct CDR3 sequences listed, under 8% were seen once. Germline V gene sequence: CDR1 SGHNT, CDR2 YYREEE (reference sequence). The length of the CDR3 is 13 residues. V gave up 4 bases and J gave up 3 bases, with 10 bases separating them. Study-level findings and limits: A large majority of primary-vaccination clones showed up again after the booster (roughly 96% CD4, 85% to 90% CD8).

This clonotype was detected ten times or more. What it binds is not known. The V gene is TRBV5-4, the J gene TRBJ2-5; the D gene is possibly TRBD2 (5 bases). The sample here was CD8+ T cells sorted from PBMCs, taken more than 40 days after the first yellow fever vaccination. This clonotype was obtained from a man aged 18 to 30 who received the YFV17D yellow fever vaccine. The DNA of the CDR3 is TGTGCCAGCAGCCCCCGGACTGAAGAGACCCAGTACTTC. Protein product: CASSPRTEETQYF.